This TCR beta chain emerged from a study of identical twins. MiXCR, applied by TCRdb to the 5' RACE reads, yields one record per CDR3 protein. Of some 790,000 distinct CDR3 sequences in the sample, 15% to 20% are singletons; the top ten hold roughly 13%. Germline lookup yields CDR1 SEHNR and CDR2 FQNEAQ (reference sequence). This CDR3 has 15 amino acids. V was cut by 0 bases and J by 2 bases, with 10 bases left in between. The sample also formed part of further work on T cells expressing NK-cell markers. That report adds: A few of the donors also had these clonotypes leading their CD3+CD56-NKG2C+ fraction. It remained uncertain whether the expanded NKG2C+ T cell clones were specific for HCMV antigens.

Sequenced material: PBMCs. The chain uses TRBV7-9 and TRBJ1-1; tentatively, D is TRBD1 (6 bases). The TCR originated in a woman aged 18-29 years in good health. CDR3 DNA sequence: TGTGCCAGCAGCTTAGCGCAGGGGATCAACACTGAAGCTTTCTTT. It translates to CASSLAQGINTEAFF. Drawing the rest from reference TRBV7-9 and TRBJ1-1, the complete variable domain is DTGVSQNPRHKITKRGQNVTFRCDPISEHNRLYWYRQTLGQGPEFLTYFQNEAQLEKSRLLSDRFSAERPKGSFSTLEIQRTEQGDSAMYLCASSLAQGINTEAFFGQGTRLTVV.